The 21 T cell receptor beta chains listed next were all sequenced from one sample in a study of Ad26.COV2.S vaccination and SARS-CoV-2 variants. Regarding treatment: roughly 20 received Ad26.COV2.S at low or high dose, single or two shots; about 5 received placebo; per-sample allocation not given. After the first vaccine or placebo injection, samples were drawn on day 63. Sequencing was performed with immunoSEQ multiplex PCR; in TCRdb, only in-frame clones are kept and a portion is missing. This table has hundreds of thousands of clones, roughly 80% appearing once. This specimen was peripheral blood, taken in a trial of Ad26.COV2.S vaccine versus placebo. All receptors derive from a person aged 18-65 years who received the Ad26.COV2.S COVID-19 vaccine or a placebo.

This clone was seen more than once but under ten times. This chain uses TRBV5-1 with TRBJ1-2; D ambiguous. The V end lost 5 bases, the J end lost 8 bases, and 22 bases lay between the germline ends. Germline V gene data show CDR1 as SGHRS and CDR2 as YFSETQ. There are 15 residues in the CDR3. In DNA form, the CDR3 reads TGCGCCAGCAGTCGGCTCGTTGACGGGAGTGAGGGCTACACCTTC. Protein product: CASSRLVDGSEGYTF.

The chain recombines TRBV15 with TRBJ2-5; D is possibly TRBD1 (5 bases). Germline assignment: CDR1 LNHNV and CDR2 YYDKDF (reference sequence). The germline V and J ends were trimmed by 3 bases and 4 bases, with 15 bases remaining between them. The CDR3 has 15 residues. The chain's CDR3 is CATSRGPWGVETQYF. CDR3 sequence (DNA): TGTGCCACCAGCAGGGGGCCCTGGGGCGTAGAGACCCAGTACTTC.

The J gene is TRBJ1-2, the V gene TRBV12-3 or TRBV12-4, with D hard to call. V lost 10 bases to trimming and J lost 1 base, with 10 bases between them. This CDR3 region has 12 residues. The CDR3 DNA is TGTGCCACGGCAGAGGGTAACTATGGCTACACCTTC. This sequence encodes CATAEGNYGYTF.

The CDR3 nucleotides read TGTGCCAGCAGTTACCTAGCGGGAGGGCCTATTACAGAGACCCAGTACTTC. Its protein is CASSYLAGGPITETQYF. This sequence joins TRBV6-2 or TRBV6-3 and TRBJ2-5; 12 nucleotides line up with TRBD2. The CDR3 extends over 17 amino acids. V gave up 2 bases and J gave up 4 bases; unmatched junction bases: 8. From germline, CDR1 is MNHEY and CDR2 SVGEGT.

The chain combines TRBV6-5 with TRBJ2-5; 7 bases are a match to TRBD2. J gave up 5 bases and V 3 bases, and 9 bases lay outside the gene matches. Germline CDR1 and CDR2: MNHEY and SVGAGI. The CDR3 loop spans 15 amino acids. The CDR3 reads CASSYRLGREETQYF. The CDR3 DNA reads TGTGCCAGCAGTTATAGGTTAGGGCGGGAGGAGACCCAGTACTTC.

This chain connects TRBV4-1 to TRBJ1-5; D gene ambiguous. Trimming shortened V by 1 base and J by 8 bases, and 6 bases separated the two germline ends. The CDR3 has 12 amino acids. CDR1 is MGHRA and CDR2 is YSYEKL in the germline V gene. CDR3: CASSQAGEPQHF. CDR3 in DNA: TGCGCCAGCAGCCAAGCCGGGGAGCCCCAGCATTTT.

This chain joins TRBV10-3 and TRBJ1-1; TRBD1 is a possible D gene (5 bases). This CDR3 is built from 14 residues. V dropped 3 bases and J dropped 3 bases, with 11 bases sitting between them. Germline V lookup: CDR1 ENHRY, CDR2 SYGVKD. In DNA form, the CDR3 reads TGTGCCATCAGTGATACCGGGACCTACACTGAAGCTTTCTTT. Protein sequence: CAISDTGTYTEAFF.

The J gene is TRBJ1-6, the V gene TRBV11-2; no firm D call. This CDR3 has 16 amino acids. Germline CDR1 SGHAT, CDR2 FQNNGV. V was clipped by 2 bases and J by 7 bases, with 15 bases between them. The DNA for the CDR3 is TGTGCCAGCAGCTTAAGGAGGCCTTTCGGGAATTCACCCCTCCACTTT. Translating gives CASSLRRPFGNSPLHF.

With respect to this clone: The same CDR3 arises from other DNA sequences in this sample as well. The chain employs TRBV2 and TRBJ2-2; D gene ambiguous. In germline, CDR1 is SNHLY, CDR2 FYNNEI. The V and J ends lost 4 bases and 6 bases respectively, with 3 bases between them. This CDR3 has 11 residues. The CDR3: CASSVSGELFF. Written as DNA, the CDR3 is TGTGCCAGCAGTGTGTCCGGGGAGCTGTTTTTT.

The chain joins TRBV7-3 to TRBJ2-3; D tentatively fits TRBD1 or TRBD2 (6 bases each). V lost 2 bases and J 0 bases, leaving 12 bases between the germline ends. The CDR3 has 16 amino acids. The germline V gene has CDR1 SGHTA and CDR2 FQGTGA. CDR3 in amino acids: CASSLLGGGSTDTQYF. DNA for the CDR3: TGTGCCAGCAGCTTACTGGGGGGCGGGAGCACAGATACGCAGTATTTT.

The chain combines TRBV3-1 (or the pseudogene TRBV3-2) with TRBJ2-1; 7 bases are shared with TRBD1. The CDR3 covers 13 residues. The ends lost 6 bases at V and 10 bases at J; junction bases unmatched: 9. Germline CDR1 reads LGHDT; CDR2 reads YNNKEL (reference sequence). CDR3 residues: CASSPLQGLEQFF. The DNA of the CDR3 is TGTGCCAGCAGTCCACTACAGGGGCTGGAGCAGTTCTTC.

The V gene is TRBV5-6, the J gene TRBJ2-7; 7 bases match TRBD1. CDR3 length equals 15 residues. Per germline, CDR1 SGHDT and CDR2 YYEEEE. The junction had 9 bases not matched to a gene; V was cut back by 4 bases and J by 2 bases. CDR3 in amino acids: CASSLDRVGTYEQYF. CDR3 coding DNA: TGTGCCAGCAGCCTTGACAGGGTAGGGACCTACGAGCAGTACTTC.

This clone appeared a few times. The rearrangement joins TRBV2 to TRBJ2-3, with no clear D. Trimming shortened V by 4 bases and J by 2 bases, and 10 bases separated the two germline ends. Germline CDR1 reads SNHLY; CDR2 reads FYNNEI. The CDR3 has 14 amino acids. DNA of the CDR3: TGTGCCAGCAGTGGGGCAATTTTCACAGATACGCAGTATTTT. Translated, it gives CASSGAIFTDTQYF.

This clone was detected a few times. The V and J genes are TRBV7-9 and TRBJ1-2, with 7 bases identical to TRBD1. The CDR3 totals 11 residues. V lost 5 bases and J lost 8; bases outside the gene matches: 2. Germline CDR1 and CDR2: SEHNR and FQNEAQ (reference sequence). CDR3 sequence reads: CASSVGGGYTF. In DNA form, the CDR3 reads TGTGCCAGCAGCGTAGGGGGCGGCTACACCTTC.

The V and J genes are TRBV3-1 (or the pseudogene TRBV3-2) and TRBJ2-7, with D unclear. Germline V gene lookup returns CDR1 LGHDT and CDR2 YNNKEL (reference sequence). CDR3 size: 14 residues. Trimming shortened V by 6 bases and J by 0 bases, and 12 bases separated the two germline ends. The CDR3 spells CASSPKRVSYEQYF. The CDR3 DNA is TGTGCCAGCAGTCCCAAAAGGGTCTCCTACGAGCAGTACTTC.

To note about this clone: The sample contains more than one DNA sequence encoding this CDR3. The chain links TRBV5-1 to TRBJ2-7; D is ambiguous. V lost 1 base to trimming and J lost 0 bases, with 5 bases between them. CDR1 is SGHRS and CDR2 is YFSETQ in the germline V gene. The CDR3 runs 13 residues. This chain's CDR3 is CASSLTGSYEQYF. In nucleotides, the CDR3 is TGCGCCAGCAGCTTGACGGGCTCCTACGAGCAGTACTTC.

The genes are TRBV18 and TRBJ2-7; TRBD2 matches at 7 bases. V shed 6 bases and J 3 bases; nucleotides not matched to a gene: 8. CDR1 is KGHSH, CDR2 LQKENI, per germline. The length of the CDR3 is 14 residues. DNA of the CDR3: TGTGCCAGCTCCCCCAGGGAGGGGTACTACGAGCAGTACTTC. It yields the protein CASSPREGYYEQYF.

This clone has only a few counts. The chain has TRBV20-1 and TRBJ1-2; TRBD1 matches at 9 bases. The germline CDR1 and CDR2 sequences are DFQATT and SNEGSKA (reference sequence). J lost 10 bases, V lost 3 bases, and 9 bases had no gene match. The CDR3 extends over 13 amino acids. The CDR3 protein is CSASATGGFPYTF. The CDR3 DNA reads TGCAGTGCTAGTGCGACAGGGGGATTTCCCTACACCTTC.

The chain joins TRBV24-1 to TRBJ2-1; 7 positions agree with TRBD2. In germline, CDR1 is KGHDR, CDR2 SFDVKD. The V and J ends lost 8 bases and 9 bases, in that order; junction bases with no gene match: 3. The CDR3 spans 11 residues. CDR3 sequence reads: CATMGRVEQFF. CDR3 DNA: TGTGCCACCATGGGGAGGGTTGAGCAGTTCTTC.

The chain joins TRBV24-1 to TRBJ2-5; tentative D call: TRBD1 (5 bases). Germline CDR1 and CDR2: KGHDR and SFDVKD. V was cut by 4 bases and J by 2 bases, with 10 bases left in between. The CDR3 contains 14 residues. CDR3 nucleotides: TGTGCCACCAGTGACCCGGACACGCAAGAGACCCAGTACTTC. The encoded protein is CATSDPDTQETQYF.

J is TRBJ2-3 and V is TRBV7-8, with D possibly TRBD2 on 5 matching bases. The CDR3 is 15 residues long. V lost 5 bases and J 7 bases, leaving 19 bases between the germline ends. Germline V gene lookup returns CDR1 SGHVS and CDR2 FQNEAQ. The chain's CDR3 is CASSPVEVRHHTQYF. CDR3 sequence (DNA): TGTGCCAGCAGCCCCGTGGAGGTCCGGCACCATACGCAGTATTTT.